This T cell receptor beta chain was obtained from a study of shared clonotypes between healthy human individuals. With regard to this clone: The antigen remains unidentified.

Study findings and constraints: Roughly 5% of naive CD4 clonotypes were common to a handful of donors.

Trimming took off 4 bases at V and 6 bases at J, with 18 bases between the two ends. The CDR3 totals 16 residues. CDR1 is LGHNA, CDR2 YSLEER, per germline. Sequencing was at deep level. In the source study's methods: Because ImmunoSEQ provided only junction sequences with no quality scores, the filtering differed. Using immunoSEQ multiplex PCR, the repertoire was profiled, and TCRdb retains in-frame clones only, with some absent. The V and J calls and clone size were taken over from that table, and D and trimming were inferred from the DNA. Of under 1,900,000 clones in the sample, 97% to 99% were seen once.

Sequenced input: naive CD4+ T cells sorted from blood. Sample subset: CD45RA+ positively selected. The clonotype comes from a man younger than 45 in good health. The rearrangement joins TRBV4-3 to TRBJ2-2, with a weak D call TRBD2 (5 bases). CDR3 sequence (DNA): TGCGCCAGCAGCCGAGATTACGCGGGTGGCCCCGGGGAGCTGTTTTTT. Its protein is CASSRDYAGGPGELFF.